Each of the 29 T cell receptor beta chains below was sequenced from the same sample in a study of cytomegalovirus exposure and HLA in healthy donors. Method: immunoSEQ multiplex PCR; TCRdb's copy keeps in-frame clones and lacks some. The table has some 250,000 clones, 90% seen once. The sample consisted of PBMCs. These receptors all stem from a young woman in good health and CMV-seronegative.

V gene TRBV7-8 combines with J gene TRBJ2-2, with a weak D call TRBD1 (6 bases). Per germline, CDR1 SGHVS and CDR2 FQNEAQ. V lost 3 bases and J 0 bases, leaving 11 bases between the germline ends. The CDR3 extends over 16 amino acids. The CDR3 DNA reads as TGTGCCAGCAGCTTCGAGGGGGACCCGAACACCGGGGAGCTGTTTTTT. Its protein is CASSFEGDPNTGELFF.

Written as DNA, the CDR3 is TGTGCCAGTAGTATAGGTGCAGGCTACGAGCAGTACTTC. Protein sequence: CASSIGAGYEQYF. V usage is TRBV19 and J usage is TRBJ2-7; D uncertain. Deletions cut 1 base from V and 3 bases from J, with 7 bases between. Germline CDR1 is LNHDA and CDR2 is SQIVND (reference sequence). The CDR3 is 13 amino acids.

The V and J genes are TRBV6-5 and TRBJ1-5, with 7 bases matching TRBD1. This CDR3 region has 15 residues. Germline assignment: CDR1 MNHEY and CDR2 SVGAGI. With 5 bases clipped from V and 2 bases from J, the junction kept 6 bases outside the gene matches. The CDR3 is CASSNQGDRNQPQHF. The CDR3 DNA sequence: TGTGCCAGCAGTAATCAGGGGGATCGCAATCAGCCCCAGCATTTT.

The V call is TRBV10-3, the J call TRBJ2-1; D possibly corresponds to TRBD1 (5 bases). Germline CDR1 and CDR2: ENHRY and SYGVKD. The CDR3 is made up of 16 amino acids. V dropped 0 bases and J dropped 7 bases, with 16 bases sitting between them. The chain's CDR3 is CAISESESGKDNEQFF. The CDR3 DNA follows: TGTGCCATCAGTGAGTCGGAGTCAGGGAAAGATAATGAGCAGTTCTTC.

The V call is TRBV4-3, the J call TRBJ2-1; D may be TRBD2 (6 bases). This CDR3 region has 16 residues. With 1 base removed from V and 9 bases from J, the gap between germline ends came to 19 bases. Per the germline V gene, CDR1 is LGHNA and CDR2 is YSLEER. CDR3 protein: CASSQAKDELGGEQFF. The CDR3 region has the DNA TGCGCCAGCAGCCAAGCAAAAGATGAGCTGGGGGGTGAGCAGTTCTTC.

This chain links TRBV2 with TRBJ1-3, with no clear D. The germline CDR1 and CDR2 sequences are SNHLY and FYNNEI. CDR3 size: 15 residues. V was shortened by 7 bases and J by 0 bases, with 13 bases between the two germline ends. CDR3 in DNA: TGTGCCAGCAAGGCTCCTACTAGCTCTGGAAACACCATATATTTT. Protein sequence: CASKAPTSSGNTIYF.

The chain has TRBV7-9 and TRBJ1-2, with 8 bases identical to TRBD1. V lost 5 bases to trimming and J lost 1 base; unmatched junction nucleotides: 6. CDR3 length: 15 amino acids. Germline V lookup: CDR1 SEHNR, CDR2 FQNEAQ (reference sequence). CDR3 region: CASSKTGEGNYGYTF. DNA for the CDR3: TGTGCCAGCAGCAAGACAGGGGAAGGTAACTATGGCTACACCTTC.

V and J are TRBV29-1 and TRBJ1-2; possibly TRBD1 for D (6 bases). Per the germline V gene, CDR1 is SQVTM and CDR2 is ANQGSEA. The V end was cut by 8 bases, the J end by 6 bases, with 22 bases between. This CDR3 has 14 amino acids. As DNA, the CDR3 is TGCAGCATCCTAGGAACAGGGTCATCTCATGGCTACACCTTC. It is translated as CSILGTGSSHGYTF.

The chain links TRBV5-8 to TRBJ1-4; 9 bases are a match to TRBD1. CDR3 length equals 16 residues. The J segment lost 6 bases and the V segment lost 4 bases, leaving 10 bases of the junction unmatched. Germline V gene sequence: CDR1 SGHTS, CDR2 YDEGEE. CDR3 bases: TGTGCCAGCAGCCCAAGCCCACAGGGGGCATATGAAAAACTGTTTTTT. It codes for CASSPSPQGAYEKLFF.

The chain uses TRBV7-9 and TRBJ1-4, with 8 bases aligning to TRBD1. J gave up 8 bases and V 5 bases, and 10 bases lay outside the gene matches. This CDR3 region has 15 residues. Germline CDR1 SEHNR, CDR2 FQNEAQ (reference sequence). As DNA, the CDR3 is TGTGCCAGCAGCGAACCCGGACAGGGATGGGAAAAACTGTTTTTT. Encoded protein: CASSEPGQGWEKLFF.

This chain connects TRBV6-5 to TRBJ1-2; 7 bases are a match to TRBD1. CDR3 length: 13 residues. The J segment lost 4 bases and the V segment lost 5 bases, leaving 4 bases of the junction unmatched. Per the germline V gene, CDR1 is MNHEY and CDR2 is SVGAGI. The CDR3 DNA follows: TGTGCCAGCAGTCCTACAGGGGCCTATGGCTACACCTTC. Encoded protein: CASSPTGAYGYTF.

The chain has TRBV27 and TRBJ1-6; D may be TRBD1 (5 bases). This CDR3 spans 14 amino acids. With 3 bases removed from V and 7 bases from J, the gap between germline ends came to 10 bases. Germline V CDR1 and CDR2: MNHEY, SMNVEV (reference sequence). The CDR3 loop reads CASSFGRVNSPLHF. The CDR3 nucleotides are TGTGCCAGCAGTTTCGGCAGGGTAAATTCACCCCTCCACTTT.

The rearrangement links TRBV9 to TRBJ1-1; a weak D match, TRBD1 (5 bases). Trimming pared 4 bases from V and 8 bases from J, leaving 12 bases between. Per germline, CDR1 SGDLS and CDR2 YYNGEE. The CDR3 length is 12 residues. CDR3 in DNA: TGTGCCAGCAGCTTACCGGGGGTGGAAGCTTTCTTT. Its translation: CASSLPGVEAFF.

In this sample, this clone turned up a few times. CDR3 sequence (DNA): TGTGCCATCAGTCACCGTGAGGACAGGGTCTATGGCTACACCTTC. Protein: CAISHREDRVYGYTF. The gene calls are TRBV10-3 and TRBJ1-2, with TRBD1 identical over 8 bases. Germline CDR1 is ENHRY and CDR2 is SYGVKD. The CDR3 spans 15 residues. The ends lost 5 bases at V and 4 bases at J; junction bases unmatched: 9.

This chain connects TRBV4-3 to TRBJ2-7; TRBD1 aligns across 8 bases. Germline assignment: CDR1 LGHNA and CDR2 YSLEER. The CDR3 totals 16 residues. The V segment lost 0 bases and the J segment 3 bases; nucleotides outside the gene matches: 7. DNA of the CDR3: TGCGCCAGCAGCCAAGAGTCAGGGGGCCTCTACTACGAGCAGTACTTC. Encoded protein: CASSQESGGLYYEQYF.

To note about this clone: Other DNA sequences in this sample translate to the same CDR3. The genes are TRBV5-1 and TRBJ1-2; D is possibly TRBD1 (5 bases). V gave up 0 bases and J gave up 2 bases, with 11 bases separating them. The CDR3 spans 15 residues. Germline V lookup: CDR1 SGHRS, CDR2 YFSETQ. CDR3 in amino acids: CASSLEAGTNYGYTF. CDR3 nucleotides: TGCGCCAGCAGCTTGGAGGCGGGGACCAACTATGGCTACACCTTC.

This clone was detected only once. The chain has TRBV6-4 and TRBJ2-3; 7 bases are shared with TRBD1. V gave up 6 bases and J gave up 1 base; unmatched junction bases: 7. This CDR3 contains 15 residues. Per germline, CDR1 MRHNA and CDR2 SNTAGT. CDR3 sequence: CASSSRDSGTDTQYF. The CDR3 DNA sequence: TGTGCCAGCAGCTCTAGGGACAGCGGCACAGATACGCAGTATTTT.

This clone was found a few times. The rearrangement links TRBV5-1 to TRBJ1-5; 8 positions match TRBD1. The J segment lost 4 bases and the V segment lost 0 bases, leaving 3 bases of the junction unmatched. CDR1 is SGHRS and CDR2 is YFSETQ in the germline V gene. The CDR3 covers 15 residues. CDR3 region: CASSLAGQENQPQHF. The CDR3 DNA follows: TGCGCCAGCAGCTTGGCGGGACAGGAAAATCAGCCCCAGCATTTT.

The CDR3 protein is CASSKTVGEQFF. Here the CDR3 DNA reads TGTGCCAGCAGTAAAACAGTGGGTGAGCAGTTCTTC. V usage is TRBV6-6 and J usage is TRBJ2-1; D gene ambiguous. Germline V gene sequence: CDR1 MNHNY, CDR2 SVGAGI (reference sequence). V was cut by 5 bases and J by 9 bases, with 11 bases left in between. The CDR3 is 12 amino acids.

The chain combines TRBV7-9 with TRBJ2-5; weak D call: TRBD2 (6 bases). Germline loops: CDR1 SEHNR, CDR2 FQNEAQ (reference sequence). V was cut by 0 bases and J by 0 bases, with 11 bases left in between. The CDR3 length is 16 residues. The CDR3 sequence is CASSLASGKYQETQYF. The CDR3 DNA sequence: TGTGCCAGCAGCTTAGCTAGCGGAAAATACCAAGAGACCCAGTACTTC.

V usage is TRBV4-3 and J usage is TRBJ2-1; 7 bases map to TRBD1. The germline V gene has CDR1 LGHNA and CDR2 YSLEER. CDR3 length: 17 residues. Trimming removed 0 bases from V and 5 bases from J; junction bases left unmatched: 10. CDR3 protein: CASSQDSETGWNNEQFF. CDR3 DNA sequence: TGCGCCAGCAGCCAAGATTCAGAGACAGGGTGGAACAATGAGCAGTTCTTC.

The rearrangement joins TRBV6-5 to TRBJ1-1, with TRBD1 as a possible D gene (6 bases). This CDR3 contains 12 residues. Germline V gives CDR1 MNHEY, CDR2 SVGAGI. V shed 6 bases and J shed 4 bases, with 9 bases lying between them. CDR3 DNA sequence: TGTGCCAGCAGCAGAGGGGGCACTGAAGCTTTCTTT. It specifies CASSRGGTEAFF.

The chain employs TRBV15 and TRBJ2-1; TRBD1 matches at 7 bases. The CDR3 is 16 amino acids. Germline V gene sequence: CDR1 LNHNV, CDR2 YYDKDF (reference sequence). V trimming: 0 bases; J trimming: 3 bases; junction bases outside the gene matches: 5. The chain's CDR3 is CATSRDGQAIYNEQFF. The DNA of the CDR3 is TGTGCCACCAGCAGAGATGGACAGGCTATCTACAATGAGCAGTTCTTC.

The genes are TRBV5-1 and TRBJ1-1, with TRBD1 identical over 8 bases. This CDR3 region has 16 residues. Germline CDR1 reads SGHRS; CDR2 reads YFSETQ. With V trimmed by 0 bases and J by 1 base, 5 bases remained unmatched. CDR3 loop: CASSLGQGTPNTEAFF. CDR3 in DNA: TGCGCCAGCAGCTTGGGACAGGGGACACCGAACACTGAAGCTTTCTTT.

The chain recombines TRBV25-1 with TRBJ2-5; maybe TRBD2 (6 bases). The germline CDR1 and CDR2 sequences are MGHDK and SYGVNS. The V end was cut by 5 bases, the J end by 0 bases, with 10 bases between. This CDR3 comprises 14 residues. Written as DNA, the CDR3 is TGTGCCAGCAGTTCGTGGGGGGACCAAGAGACCCAGTACTTC. Translation gives CASSSWGDQETQYF.

The V gene is TRBV9, the J gene TRBJ1-6, with D possibly being TRBD1 (5 bases). Deletions cut 0 bases from V and 7 bases from J, with 14 bases between. CDR3 length equals 16 residues. Germline CDR1 and CDR2: SGDLS and YYNGEE. The CDR3 coding sequence is TGTGCCAGCAGCGTAGCTGCGGGGCTGGGGAATTCACCCCTCCACTTT. Translating gives CASSVAAGLGNSPLHF.

The chain combines TRBV6-1 with TRBJ2-2; possible D gene TRBD2, 6 bases. Germline V CDR1 and CDR2: MNHNS, SASEGT. The CDR3 sequence is 14 residues long. Trimming removed 2 bases at V and 3 bases at J, with 7 bases between. The CDR3 spells CASSEWGDTGELFF. The CDR3 DNA reads TGTGCCAGCAGTGAATGGGGGGACACCGGGGAGCTGTTTTTT.

This chain uses TRBV23-1 with TRBJ1-5; D gene unclear. TRBV23-1 falls under the ORF class, with uncertain function. There are 14 residues in the CDR3. Trimming took off 6 bases at V and 4 bases at J, with 13 bases between the two ends. CDR3 in amino acids: CASRLKRLNQPQHF. CDR3 coding DNA: TGCGCCAGCAGGCTGAAGAGACTAAATCAGCCCCAGCATTTT.

This clone turned up a few times. The chain recombines TRBV20-1 with TRBJ1-5; tentatively, D is TRBD1 (5 bases). The CDR3 is 11 residues long. V was clipped by 6 bases and J by 9 bases, with 12 bases between them. Germline V gene data show CDR1 as DFQATT and CDR2 as SNEGSKA (reference sequence). This chain's CDR3 is CSAPFRGPQHF. The CDR3 coding sequence is TGCAGTGCCCCCTTTAGGGGGCCCCAGCATTTT.